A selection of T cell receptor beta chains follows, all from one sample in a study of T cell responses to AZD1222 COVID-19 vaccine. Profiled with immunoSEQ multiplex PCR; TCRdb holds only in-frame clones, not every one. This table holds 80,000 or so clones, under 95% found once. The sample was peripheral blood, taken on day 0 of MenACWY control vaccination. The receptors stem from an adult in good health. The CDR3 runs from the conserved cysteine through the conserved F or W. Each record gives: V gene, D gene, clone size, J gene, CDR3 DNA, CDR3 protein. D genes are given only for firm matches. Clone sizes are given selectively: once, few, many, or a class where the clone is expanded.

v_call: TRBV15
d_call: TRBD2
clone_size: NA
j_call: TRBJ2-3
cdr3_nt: TGTGCCACCAGCAGAGCTAGCGGGAGTGGCACAGATACGCAGTATTTT
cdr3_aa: CATSRASGSGTDTQYF

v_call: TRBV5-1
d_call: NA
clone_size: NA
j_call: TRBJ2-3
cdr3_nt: TGCGCCAGCAGCTTTGACAGCACAGATACGCAGTATTTT
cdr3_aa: CASSFDSTDTQYF

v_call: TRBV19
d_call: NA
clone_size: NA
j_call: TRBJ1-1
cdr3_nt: TGTGCCAGTAGTATGCAGTCTTGGGGTCAGAACACTGAAGCTTTCTTT
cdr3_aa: CASSMQSWGQNTEAFF

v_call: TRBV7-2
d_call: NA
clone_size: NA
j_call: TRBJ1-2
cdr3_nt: TGTGCCAGCAGCCCATCGACGGAGAACTATGGCTACACCTTC
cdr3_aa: CASSPSTENYGYTF

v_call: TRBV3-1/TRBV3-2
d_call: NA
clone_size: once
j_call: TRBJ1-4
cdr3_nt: TGTGCCAGCAGCCAAGGGCAGGGTAATGAAAAACTGTTTTTT
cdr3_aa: CASSQGQGNEKLFF

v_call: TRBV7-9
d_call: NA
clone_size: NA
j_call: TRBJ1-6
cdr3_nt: TGTGCCAGCAGCCCTGACGGGAATTCACCCCTCCACTTT
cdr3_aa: CASSPDGNSPLHF

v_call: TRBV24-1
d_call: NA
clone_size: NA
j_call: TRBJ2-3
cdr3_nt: TGTGCCACCAGTGATTTCGGGGACGGTCTCAACGATACGCAGTATTTT
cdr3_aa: CATSDFGDGLNDTQYF

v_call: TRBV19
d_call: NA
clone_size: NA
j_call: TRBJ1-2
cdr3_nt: TGTGCCAGTAGTACAGGGTCAGGATATGGCTACACCTTC
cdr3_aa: CASSTGSGYGYTF

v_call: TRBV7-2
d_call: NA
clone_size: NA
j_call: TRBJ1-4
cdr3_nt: TGTGCCAGCAGCTTAGGGGACCGCGATAATGAAAAACTGTTTTTT
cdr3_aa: CASSLGDRDNEKLFF

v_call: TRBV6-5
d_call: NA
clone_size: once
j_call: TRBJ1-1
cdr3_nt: TGTGCCAGCAGTTACTCGTCGGGGTCGCACACTGAAGCTTTCTTT
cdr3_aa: CASSYSSGSHTEAFF

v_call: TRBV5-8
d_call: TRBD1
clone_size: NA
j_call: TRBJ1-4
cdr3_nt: TGTGCCAGCAGGGGACAGGGTACGCGAACTAATGAAAAACTGTTTTTT
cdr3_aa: CASRGQGTRTNEKLFF

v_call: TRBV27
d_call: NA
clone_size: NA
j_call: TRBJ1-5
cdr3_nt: TGTGCCAGCAGTTTACAGGCGGGCAATCAGCCCCAGCATTTT
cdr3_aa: CASSLQAGNQPQHF

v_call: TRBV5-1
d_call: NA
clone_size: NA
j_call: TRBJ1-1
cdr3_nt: TGCGCCAGCACCCTCGGGGGGGCCACTGAAGCTTTCTTT
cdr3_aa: CASTLGGATEAFF

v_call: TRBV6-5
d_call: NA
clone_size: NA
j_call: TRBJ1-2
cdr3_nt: TGTGCCAGCAGGGCCCCGGGGTTGAGCTATGGCTACACCTTC
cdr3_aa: CASRAPGLSYGYTF

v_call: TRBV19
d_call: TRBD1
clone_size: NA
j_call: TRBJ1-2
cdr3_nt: TGTGCCAGTAGTCCAAGTAGAGGACAGGGATCTTCTGGTGGCTACACCTTC
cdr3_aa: CASSPSRGQGSSGGYTF

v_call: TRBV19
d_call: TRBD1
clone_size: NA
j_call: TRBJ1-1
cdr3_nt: TGTGCCAGTAGAACGACAGGGCTGAACACTGAAGCTTTCTTT
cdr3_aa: CASRTTGLNTEAFF

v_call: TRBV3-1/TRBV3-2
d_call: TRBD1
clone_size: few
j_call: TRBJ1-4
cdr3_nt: TGTGCCAGCAGCCAACTCCCAGGGACAGCAACTAATGAAAAACTGTTTTTT
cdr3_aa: CASSQLPGTATNEKLFF

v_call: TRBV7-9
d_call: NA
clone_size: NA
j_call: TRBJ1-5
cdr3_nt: TGTGCCAGCAGCCTAGGGTCGGGGCAGCCCCAGCATTTT
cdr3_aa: CASSLGSGQPQHF

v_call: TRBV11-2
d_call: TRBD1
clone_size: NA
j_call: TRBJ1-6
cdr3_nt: TGTGCCAGCAGCTTAGTGGGGGGGACAGGGAGATCACCCCTCCACTTT
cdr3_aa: CASSLVGGTGRSPLHF

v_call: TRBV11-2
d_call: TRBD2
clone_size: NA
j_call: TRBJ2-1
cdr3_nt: TGTGCCAGCAGCTTGACTAGCGTCGCCTACAATGAGCAGTTCTTC
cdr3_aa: CASSLTSVAYNEQFF

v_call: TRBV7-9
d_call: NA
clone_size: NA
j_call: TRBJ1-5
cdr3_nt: TGTGCCAGCAGCTTAGGGGCAGGGTCGAATCAGCCCCAGCATTTT
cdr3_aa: CASSLGAGSNQPQHF

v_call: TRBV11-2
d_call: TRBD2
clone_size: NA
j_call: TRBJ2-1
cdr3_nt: TGTGCCAGCAGCTTTCAACCAGCGGGAGAGAGGAGGTTCTTC
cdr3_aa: CASSFQPAGERRFF

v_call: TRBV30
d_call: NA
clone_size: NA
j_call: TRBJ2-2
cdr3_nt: TGTGCCTTACGGGAAGGGGTCGTGGAGCTGTTTTTT
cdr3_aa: CALREGVVELFF

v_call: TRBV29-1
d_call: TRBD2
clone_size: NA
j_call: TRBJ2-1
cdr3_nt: TGCAGCGTTGAAGGACTAGCGGGAGAGTCCTACAATGAGCAGTTCTTC
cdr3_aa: CSVEGLAGESYNEQFF

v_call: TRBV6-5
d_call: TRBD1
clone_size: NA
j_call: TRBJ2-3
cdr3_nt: TGTGCCAGCAAAAGGGGGCCACCTACTACAGATACGCAGTATTTT
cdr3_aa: CASKRGPPTTDTQYF

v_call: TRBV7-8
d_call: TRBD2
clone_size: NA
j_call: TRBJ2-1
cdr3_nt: TGTGCCAGCAGCTTAGCGGGGGGGACGTCTACCTACAATGAGCAGTTCTTC
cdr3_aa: CASSLAGGTSTYNEQFF

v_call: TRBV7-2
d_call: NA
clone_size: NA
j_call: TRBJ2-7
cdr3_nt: TGTGCCAGCGCAAAGGATTGGCAAACCTACGAGCAGTACTTC
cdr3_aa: CASAKDWQTYEQYF

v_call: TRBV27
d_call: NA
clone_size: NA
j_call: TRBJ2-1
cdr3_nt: TGTGCCAGCAGTTCATGGACTCTAACCGATCGGGGTGGTGAGCAGTTCTTC
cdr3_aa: CASSSWTLTDRGGEQFF

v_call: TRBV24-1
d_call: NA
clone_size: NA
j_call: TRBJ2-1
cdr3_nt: TGTGCCACCAGAGGGTACAATGAGCAGTTCTTC
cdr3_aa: CATRGYNEQFF

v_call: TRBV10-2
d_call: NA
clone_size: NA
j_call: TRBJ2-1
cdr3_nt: TGCGCCAGCAGTGAGACCGCTTGGGCCCAGTTTTATGAGCAGTTCTTC
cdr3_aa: CASSETAWAQFYEQFF

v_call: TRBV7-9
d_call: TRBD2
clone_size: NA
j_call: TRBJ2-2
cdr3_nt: TGTGCCAGCAGCTTAGCGAAGAGGGGGCTAGCGGGGACCGGGGAGCTGTTTTTT
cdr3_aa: CASSLAKRGLAGTGELFF

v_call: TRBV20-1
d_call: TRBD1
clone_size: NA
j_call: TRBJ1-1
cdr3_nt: TGCAGTGCTCCAGGGGGGCTTGAAGCTTTCTTT
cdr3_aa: CSAPGGLEAFF

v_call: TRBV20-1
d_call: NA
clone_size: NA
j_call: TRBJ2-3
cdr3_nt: TGCAGTGCTAGTTCGGCGGCCGGATGGGATACGCAGTATTTT
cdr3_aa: CSASSAAGWDTQYF

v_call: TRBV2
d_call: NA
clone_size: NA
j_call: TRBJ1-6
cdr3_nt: TGTGCCAGCAGTGGCTCTTCACCCCTCCACTTT
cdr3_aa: CASSGSSPLHF

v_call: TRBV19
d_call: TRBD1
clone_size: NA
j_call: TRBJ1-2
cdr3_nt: TGTGCCAGTAGTATACGGGACAGAGCTAACTATGGCTACACCTTC
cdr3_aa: CASSIRDRANYGYTF

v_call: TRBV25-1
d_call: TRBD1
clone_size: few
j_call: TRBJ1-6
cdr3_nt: TGTGCCAGTCAACCAGGGGGAGGATCACCCCTCCACTTT
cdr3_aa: CASQPGGGSPLHF

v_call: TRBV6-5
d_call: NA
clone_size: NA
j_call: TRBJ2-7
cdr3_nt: TGTGCCAGCACCCTGGCCGCCGTCGGGAACGAGCAGTACTTC
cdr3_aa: CASTLAAVGNEQYF

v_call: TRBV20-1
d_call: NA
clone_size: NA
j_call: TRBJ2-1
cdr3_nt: TGCAGTGTTTACGCGGCAGCGACGCAGTTCTTC
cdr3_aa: CSVYAAATQFF

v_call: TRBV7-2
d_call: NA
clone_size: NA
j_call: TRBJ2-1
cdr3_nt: TGTGCCAGCAGCTTAGCGCAGATTCTCAATGAGCAGTTCTTC
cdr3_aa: CASSLAQILNEQFF

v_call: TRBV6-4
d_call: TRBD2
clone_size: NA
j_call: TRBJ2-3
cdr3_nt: TGTGCCAGCAGTGATGGAGGCGGGAGTGGGGCAGATACGCAGTATTTT
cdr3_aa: CASSDGGGSGADTQYF

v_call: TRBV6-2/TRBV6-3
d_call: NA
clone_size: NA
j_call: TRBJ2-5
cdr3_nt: TGTGCCAGCAGTACCCCGGGCTCCGGTGGAGGGTGGGAGACCCAGTACTTC
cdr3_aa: CASSTPGSGGGWETQYF

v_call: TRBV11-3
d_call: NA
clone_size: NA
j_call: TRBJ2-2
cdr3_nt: TGTGCCAGCAGCTTAGAACCCGGGGAGCTGTTTTTT
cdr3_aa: CASSLEPGELFF

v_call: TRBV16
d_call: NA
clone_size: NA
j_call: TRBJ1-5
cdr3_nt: TGTGCCAGCAGCCAATTAGGGATGAATCAGCCCCAGCATTTT
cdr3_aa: CASSQLGMNQPQHF

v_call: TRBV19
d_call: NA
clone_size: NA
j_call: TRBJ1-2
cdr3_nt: TGTGCCAGTACCCCGAGGGGGAACTATGGCTACACCTTC
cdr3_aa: CASTPRGNYGYTF